This T cell receptor (beta chain) appears in the sequencing data of a study of Ad26.COV2.S vaccination and SARS-CoV-2 variants. Study-wide context: Ad26.COV2.S given intramuscularly, once or twice 56 days apart.

Germline V gives CDR1 LGHNA, CDR2 YSLEER. The CDR3 has 17 amino acids. The V gene end was trimmed by 0 bases and the J gene end by 2 bases; junction bases not matched to a gene: 8. As concerns this clone: No antigen is known for it.

Generated by immunoSEQ multiplex PCR, the TCRdb table keeps only in-frame clones and is missing some. This sample carries around 380,000 clones, about 88% of them seen once, and the ten largest clones take roughly 3.2%. Study results and caveats: The breadth of spike-specific CD8+ and CD4+ T cell responses after vaccination was reportedly substantial. Vaccinees showed greater spike-specific TCR breadth than placebo recipients. Total responses of T cells may have been underestimated by the analyses of TCR breadth and depth.

Noted treatment: roughly 18 received Ad26.COV2.S at low or high dose, single or two shots; roughly 5 received placebo; per-sample allocation not given. Specimens were obtained on day 63 following the first vaccine or placebo injection. The material sequenced was peripheral blood, taken in a trial of Ad26.COV2.S vaccine versus placebo. The source of this sequence is a person aged 18 to 59 who received the Ad26.COV2.S COVID-19 vaccine or a placebo. This chain joins TRBV4-3 and TRBJ1-1, with TRBD1 matching over 8 bases. The CDR3, as DNA: TGCGCCAGCAGCCAAGAGTCTGTGGGACAGGTAAACACTGAAGCTTTCTTT. The encoded protein is CASSQESVGQVNTEAFF.